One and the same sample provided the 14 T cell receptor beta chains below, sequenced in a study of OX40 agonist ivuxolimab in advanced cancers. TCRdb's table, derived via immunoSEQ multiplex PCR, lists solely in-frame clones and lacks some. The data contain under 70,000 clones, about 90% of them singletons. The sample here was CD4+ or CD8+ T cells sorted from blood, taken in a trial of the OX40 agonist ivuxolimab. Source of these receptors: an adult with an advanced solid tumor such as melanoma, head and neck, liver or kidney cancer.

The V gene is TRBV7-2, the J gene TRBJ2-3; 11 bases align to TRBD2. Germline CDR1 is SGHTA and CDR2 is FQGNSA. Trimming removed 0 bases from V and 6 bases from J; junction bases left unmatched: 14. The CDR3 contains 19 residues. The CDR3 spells CASSLAFHPSGGRGDTQYF. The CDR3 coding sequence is TGTGCCAGCAGCTTAGCCTTCCACCCTAGCGGGGGGAGGGGGGATACGCAGTATTTT.

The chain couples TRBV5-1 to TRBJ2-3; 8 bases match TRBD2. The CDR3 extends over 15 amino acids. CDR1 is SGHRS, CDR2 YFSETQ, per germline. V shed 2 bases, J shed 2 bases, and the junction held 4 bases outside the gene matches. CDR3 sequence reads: CASSLGTSTTDTQYF. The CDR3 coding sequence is TGCGCCAGCAGCTTAGGGACTAGTACCACAGATACGCAGTATTTT.

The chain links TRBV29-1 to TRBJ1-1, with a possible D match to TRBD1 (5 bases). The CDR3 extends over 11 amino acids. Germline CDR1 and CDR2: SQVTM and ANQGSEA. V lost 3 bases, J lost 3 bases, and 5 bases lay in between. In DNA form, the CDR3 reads TGCAGCGTTGAGGGGGACACTGAAGCTTTCTTT. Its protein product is CSVEGDTEAFF.

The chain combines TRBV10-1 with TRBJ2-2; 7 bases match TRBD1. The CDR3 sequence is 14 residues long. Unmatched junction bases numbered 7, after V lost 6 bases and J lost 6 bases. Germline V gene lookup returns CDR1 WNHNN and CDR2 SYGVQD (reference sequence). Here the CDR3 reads CASRAGTEAGELFF. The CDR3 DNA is TGCGCCAGCAGAGCCGGGACAGAGGCCGGGGAGCTGTTTTTT.

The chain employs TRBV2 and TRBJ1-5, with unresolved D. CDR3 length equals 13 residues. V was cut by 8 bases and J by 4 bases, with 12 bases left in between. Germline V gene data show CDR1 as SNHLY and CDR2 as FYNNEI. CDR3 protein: CASLPGWNQPQHF. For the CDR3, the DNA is TGTGCCAGCCTACCGGGGTGGAATCAGCCCCAGCATTTT.

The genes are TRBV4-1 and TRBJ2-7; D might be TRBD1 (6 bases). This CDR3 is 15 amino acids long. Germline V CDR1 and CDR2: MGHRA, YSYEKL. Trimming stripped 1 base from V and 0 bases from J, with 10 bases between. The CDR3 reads CASSQVTGSSYEQYF. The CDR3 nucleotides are TGCGCCAGCAGCCAAGTCACAGGGAGCTCCTACGAGCAGTACTTC.

As DNA, the CDR3 is TGTGCCAGCAGTCGGGGGACTAGCGGTAGCACAGATACGCAGTATTTT. As protein: CASSRGTSGSTDTQYF. The gene calls are TRBV27 and TRBJ2-3; 11 bases match TRBD2. Losses at the gene ends were 5 bases for V and 0 bases for J; bases not matched to a gene: 4. The CDR3 has 16 amino acids. Germline CDR1 and CDR2: MNHEY and SMNVEV (reference sequence).

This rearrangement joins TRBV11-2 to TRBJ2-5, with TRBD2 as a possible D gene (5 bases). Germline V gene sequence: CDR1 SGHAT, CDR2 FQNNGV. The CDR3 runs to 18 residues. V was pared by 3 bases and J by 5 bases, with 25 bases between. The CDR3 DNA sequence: TGTGCCAGCAGCTTCTCAAGACTATGGGAAAGGAACATCGAGACCCAGTACTTC. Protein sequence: CASSFSRLWERNIETQYF.

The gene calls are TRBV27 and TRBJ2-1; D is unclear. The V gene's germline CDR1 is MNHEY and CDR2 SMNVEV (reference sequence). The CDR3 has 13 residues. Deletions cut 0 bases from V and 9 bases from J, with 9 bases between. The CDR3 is CASSLSIWAEQFF. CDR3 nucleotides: TGTGCCAGCAGTTTATCGATCTGGGCTGAGCAGTTCTTC.

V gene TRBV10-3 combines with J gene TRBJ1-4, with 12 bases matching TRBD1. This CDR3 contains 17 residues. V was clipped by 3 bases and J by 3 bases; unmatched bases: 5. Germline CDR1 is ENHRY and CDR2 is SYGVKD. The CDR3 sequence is CAISDWGQGAANEKLFF. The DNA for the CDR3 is TGTGCCATCAGTGACTGGGGACAGGGGGCCGCTAATGAAAAACTGTTTTTT.

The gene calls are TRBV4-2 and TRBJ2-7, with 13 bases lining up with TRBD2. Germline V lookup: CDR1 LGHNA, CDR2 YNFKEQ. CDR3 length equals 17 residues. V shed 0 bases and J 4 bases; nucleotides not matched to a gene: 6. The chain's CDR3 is CASSQDYGGLAGYEQYF. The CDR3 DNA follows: TGTGCCAGCAGCCAAGATTACGGGGGACTAGCGGGATACGAGCAGTACTTC.

The CDR3 loop is CASSFLVVGGSSYNEQFF. The CDR3 DNA sequence: TGTGCCAGCAGCTTCCTAGTAGTGGGTGGAAGCTCCTACAATGAGCAGTTCTTC. The genes are TRBV13 and TRBJ2-1; D is ambiguous. This CDR3 is built from 18 residues. CDR1 and CDR2 (germline): PRHDT, FYEKMQ (reference sequence). Trimming stripped 3 bases from V and 0 bases from J, with 18 bases between.

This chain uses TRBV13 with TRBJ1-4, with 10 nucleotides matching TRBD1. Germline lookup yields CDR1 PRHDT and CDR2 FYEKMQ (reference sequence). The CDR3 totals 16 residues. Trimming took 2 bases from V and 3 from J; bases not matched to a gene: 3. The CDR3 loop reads CASSLRGTGANEKLFF. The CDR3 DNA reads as TGTGCCAGCAGCTTAAGGGGGACAGGGGCTAATGAAAAACTGTTTTTT.

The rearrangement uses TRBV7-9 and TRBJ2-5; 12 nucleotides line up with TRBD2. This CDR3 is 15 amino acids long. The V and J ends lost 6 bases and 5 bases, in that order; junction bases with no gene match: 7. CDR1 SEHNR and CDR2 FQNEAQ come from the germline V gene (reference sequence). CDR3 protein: CASRPSGGAAETQYF. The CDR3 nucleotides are TGTGCCAGCAGGCCTAGCGGGGGGGCCGCTGAGACCCAGTACTTC.